Listed below are T cell receptor beta chains from one sample, sequenced in a study of CD8+CD57+ T cells in acquired aplastic anemia. MiXCR was run by TCRdb on the reads, yielding one entry per CDR3 protein. The sample consists of around 220,000 distinct CDR3 sequences, almost 50% of them appearing once. Sequenced input: sorted CD4+, CD8+, or CD8+CD57+ T cells (not recorded which) from PBMCs. The receptors come from a human donor with aplastic anemia. CDR3s include the opening cysteine and the closing phenylalanine or tryptophan. D genes are given only for firm matches. Size tells how often a clone was seen (once, few, many) or the class of an expanded clone, and some rows leave it out.

CDR3aa,CDR3nt,d_gene,j_gene,v_gene,abundance
CASSEDRRPGVYEQYF,TGTGCCAGCAGTGAAGATCGGCGGCCAGGGGTTTACGAGCAGTACTTC,NA,TRBJ2-7,TRBV2,NA
CASSPGKGYGYTF,TGTGCCAGCAGCCCCGGGAAGGGCTATGGCTACACCTTC,NA,TRBJ1-2,TRBV11-2,many
CASSLGTGEISYEQYF,TGTGCCAGCAGCTTAGGGACAGGGGAAATTTCCTACGAGCAGTACTTC,TRBD1,TRBJ2-7,TRBV11-2,NA
CASSPGTTNEKLFF,TGCGCCAGCAGCCCCGGGACAACTAATGAAAAACTGTTTTTT,NA,TRBJ1-4,TRBV5-1,many
CARFRGNEQFF,TGTGCTAGATTTAGGGGGAATGAGCAGTTCTTC,NA,TRBJ2-1,TRBV12-5,many
CASSLGRQGNTKNIQYF,TGTGCCAGCAGCTTGGGAAGGCAGGGGAACACCAAAAACATTCAGTACTTC,NA,TRBJ2-4,TRBV5-6,few
CSARNPGQGRNEKLFF,TGCAGTGCTAGAAACCCGGGACAGGGGAGGAATGAAAAACTGTTTTTT,TRBD1,TRBJ1-4,TRBV20-1,NA
CASSESLANTEASF,TGCGCCAGCAGTGAGAGTTTAGCGAACACTGAAGCTTCCTTT,NA,TRBJ1-1,TRBV10-1,many
CASSLAGGRLDYGYTF,TGTGCCAGCAGCTTGGCCGGGGGGCGTCTGGACTATGGCTACACCTTC,NA,TRBJ1-2,TRBV5-4,NA
CSAREAKRTEIYQPQHF,TGCAGTGCTAGGGAAGCGAAGCGGACAGAGATTTATCAGCCCCAGCATTTT,NA,TRBJ1-5,TRBV20-1,NA
CSAVGQRATNEKLFF,TGCAGTGCGGTTGGACAACGTGCAACTAATGAAAAACTGTTTTTT,NA,TRBJ1-4,TRBV20-1,NA
CASSPPGNVDEQYF,TGTGCCAGCAGCCCCCCGGGAAATGTGGACGAGCAGTACTTC,NA,TRBJ2-7,TRBV7-2,NA
CASSFVGQGETQYF,TGCGCCAGCAGCTTTGTGGGGCAAGGGGAGACCCAGTACTTC,NA,TRBJ2-5,TRBV5-1,many
CASSVSEKLFF,TGTGCCAGCAGCGTCAGTGAAAAACTGTTTTTT,NA,TRBJ1-4,TRBV7-6,NA
CASSQGPGQADGYTF,TGTGCCAGCAGCCAAGGGCCGGGACAGGCGGATGGCTACACCTTC,TRBD1,TRBJ1-2,TRBV4-2,NA
CSALDPRRGTDTQYF,TGCAGTGCCCTCGACCCCCGCCGTGGCACAGATACGCAGTATTTT,NA,TRBJ2-3,TRBV20-1,NA
CASTPGQGGQETQYF,TGTGCCAGCACCCCAGGACAGGGAGGTCAAGAGACCCAGTACTTC,TRBD1,TRBJ2-5,TRBV2,NA
CSVAVGYEQYF,TGCAGCGTCGCCGTCGGGTACGAGCAGTACTTC,NA,TRBJ2-7,TRBV29-1,NA
CASSPDKGQLHNSPLHF,TGTGCCAGCAGTCCCGACAAGGGCCAACTACATAATTCACCCCTCCACTTT,NA,TRBJ1-6,TRBV28,many
CASSQYGTGVGYTF,TGCGCCAGCAGCCAGTACGGGACAGGGGTAGGCTACACCTTC,TRBD1,TRBJ1-2,TRBV5-1,NA
CASSNRDQYEQYF,TGTGCCAGTAGTAATCGGGACCAGTACGAGCAGTACTTC,NA,TRBJ2-7,TRBV19,NA
CASSERDRGGGYTF,TGTGCCAGCAGTGAGCGGGACAGGGGGGGCGGCTACACCTTC,TRBD1,TRBJ1-2,TRBV25-1,many
CSAMQSYNEQFF,TGCAGTGCTATGCAGTCCTACAATGAGCAGTTCTTC,NA,TRBJ2-1,TRBV20-1,many
CASTTLGAGGNQPQHF,TGTGCCAGCACCACCCTAGGGGCCGGGGGCAATCAGCCCCAGCATTTT,NA,TRBJ1-5,TRBV19,NA
CASSLGNTGYLYF,TGTGCCAGCAGCTTAGGGAACACAGGGTATCTGTACTTC,NA,TRBJ2-7,TRBV7-6,NA
CASSMGQQYGYTF,TGTGCCAGTAGTATGGGACAGCAGTATGGCTACACCTTC,TRBD1,TRBJ1-2,TRBV19,NA
CSVADRGSDAQYF,TGCAGCGTTGCGGACAGGGGGTCCGATGCGCAGTATTTT,TRBD1,TRBJ2-3,TRBV29-1,NA
CSAPSPGTSPYEQYF,TGCAGTGCCCCATCCCCGGGCACTAGCCCCTACGAGCAGTACTTC,NA,TRBJ2-7,TRBV20-1,NA
CASIPRTSGYNEQFF,TGTGCCAGCATCCCGCGGACTAGCGGTTACAATGAGCAGTTCTTC,TRBD2,TRBJ2-1,TRBV7-8,many